This paragraph covers one T cell receptor (beta chain) sequence. The sample is drawn from a study of monozygotic twins with inflammatory bowel disease. Researchers put TCRalpha and TCRbeta cDNA through two nested PCRs lasting approximately 17 and 9 cycles. Each CDR3 protein gets one entry in TCRdb, which reprocessed the 5' RACE reads and gives no DNA. This sample contains about 110,000 distinct CDR3 sequences. Whole blood without T cell sorting served as the source of isolated total RNA. The sequenced sample was blood. The receptor comes from a human donor with ulcerative colitis or Crohn's disease, or a healthy co-twin of an affected twin (not recorded which).

The CDR3 here is CASSLVRSGANVLTF. This sequence joins TRBV12-3 or TRBV12-4 and TRBJ2-6. The CDR3 sequence is 15 residues long.